One sample yielded the 18 T cell receptor beta chains listed below, sequenced in a study of blood T cell repertoires in COVID-19. Clones were sequenced by immunoSEQ multiplex PCR, and TCRdb holds only the in-frame ones, with some missing. Of approximately 150,000 clones listed, about 83% are singletons. Material: peripheral blood. All receptors derive from a man aged 70-80 years who had recovered from COVID-19.

The gene calls are TRBV6-2 or TRBV6-3 and TRBJ1-2; D remains ambiguous. V was pared by 1 base and J by 8 bases, with 20 bases between. Germline V gene data show CDR1 as MNHEY and CDR2 as SVGEGT. This CDR3 is 16 amino acids long. Here the CDR3 reads CASSYWADLTTGGYTF. In DNA, the CDR3 is TGTGCCAGCAGTTACTGGGCAGATTTGACTACGGGAGGCTACACCTTC.

The J gene is TRBJ1-6, the V gene TRBV18, with TRBD1 as a possible D gene (5 bases). Trimming took 3 bases from V and 5 from J, leaving 11 bases between them. Germline loops: CDR1 KGHSH, CDR2 LQKENI. This CDR3 spans 15 amino acids. The chain's CDR3 is CASSPVRQNNSPLHF. CDR3 in DNA: TGTGCCAGCTCACCGGTCCGACAGAATAATTCACCCCTCCACTTT.

The CDR3 DNA sequence: TGTGCCTGGAGTGTAAATCGGGGGGGGAGCGGCTACACCTTC. As protein: CAWSVNRGGSGYTF. The chain couples TRBV30 to TRBJ1-2; tentative D call: TRBD1 (5 bases). The CDR3 is 14 amino acids. With 0 bases removed from V and 8 bases from J, the gap between germline ends came to 16 bases. The germline V gene encodes CDR1 GTSNPN and CDR2 SVGIG (reference sequence).

The chain carries TRBV21-1 and TRBJ2-1; TRBD2 reflects the table's D call only, with no check against the DNA. TRBV21-1 is a pseudogene. The CDR3 covers 16 residues. The DNA of the CDR3 is TGTGCCAGCAGCAAAGGCGAGCGGGAGAAGGGCCATGAGCAGTTCTTC. Translating it yields CASSKGEREKGHEQFF.

This chain uses TRBV28 with TRBJ2-7; possibly TRBD1 for D (5 bases). CDR1 is MDHEN, CDR2 SYDVKM, per germline. This CDR3 is built from 15 residues. V lost 2 bases and J 0 bases, leaving 11 bases between the germline ends. CDR3 residues: CASSLQGRSSYEQYF. DNA of the CDR3: TGTGCCAGCAGTTTACAGGGCAGGAGCTCCTACGAGCAGTACTTC.

The rearrangement joins TRBV20-1 to TRBJ2-1; TRBD2 agrees at 8 bases. The trim removed 3 bases at V and 8 bases at J, leaving 12 bases unmatched. The CDR3 spans 15 residues. CDR1 is DFQATT, CDR2 SNEGSKA, per germline (reference sequence). CDR3 sequence reads: CSASRGGLGVDEQFF. The CDR3 DNA reads TGCAGTGCTAGTCGTGGGGGACTAGGCGTAGATGAGCAGTTCTTC.

In its sample, this clone was seen a few times. The chain joins TRBV2 to TRBJ1-3; the D is unclear. There are 14 residues in the CDR3. Per the germline V gene, CDR1 is SNHLY and CDR2 is FYNNEI. V was cut by 4 bases and J by 2 bases, with 9 bases left in between. The CDR3, as DNA: TGTGCCAGCAGTGCTATGACAACTGGAAACACCATATATTTT. Protein sequence: CASSAMTTGNTIYF.

The V call is TRBV9, the J call TRBJ2-2, with D possibly matching TRBD2 (7 bases). CDR3 length: 16 residues. Germline values: CDR1 SGDLS, CDR2 YYNGEE. Trimming stripped 4 bases from V and 5 bases from J, with 18 bases between. The CDR3 sequence is CASSPRGGAGTGELFF. CDR3 DNA: TGTGCCAGCAGCCCTAGAGGGGGGGCGGGAACCGGGGAGCTGTTTTTT.

This chain links TRBV7-2 with TRBJ2-5; 8 bases are a match to TRBD1. Unmatched junction bases numbered 2, after V lost 0 bases and J lost 5 bases. CDR3 length equals 14 residues. Per the germline V gene, CDR1 is SGHTA and CDR2 is FQGNSA. CDR3 coding DNA: TGTGCCAGCAGCTTAGCACAGGGGGTTGAGACCCAGTACTTC. It yields the protein CASSLAQGVETQYF.

CDR3 protein: CASSQAVNEQFF. DNA of the CDR3: TGTGCCAGCAGCCAAGCTGTCAATGAGCAGTTCTTC. This chain joins TRBV14 and TRBJ2-1; D is uncertain. Germline CDR1 and CDR2: SGHDN and FVKESK. V was shortened by 1 base and J by 6 bases, with 4 bases between the two germline ends. This CDR3 has 12 amino acids.

The rearrangement uses TRBV5-1 and TRBJ2-7, with 12 bases identical to TRBD2. The CDR3 is made up of 20 amino acids. Germline assignment: CDR1 SGHRS and CDR2 YFSETQ. Trimming cost V 0 bases and J 2 bases; bases outside gene matches: 15. The CDR3 nucleotides read TGCGCCAGCAGCTTGGGGTGGAGACTAGCGGGAGAAGTGGAAACCTACGAGCAGTACTTC. It specifies CASSLGWRLAGEVETYEQYF.

The CDR3 protein is CASSLAGGTRFSNEQFF. The DNA for the CDR3 is TGTGCCAGCAGCTTAGCAGGGGGCACACGATTCAGCAATGAGCAGTTCTTC. V gene TRBV11-2 combines with J gene TRBJ2-1, with TRBD1 identical over 8 bases. CDR3 length: 17 residues. Germline assignment: CDR1 SGHAT and CDR2 FQNNGV. Trimming removed 1 base from V and 6 bases from J; junction bases left unmatched: 11. Full variable domain (rest looked up from reference TRBV11-2 and TRBJ2-1): EAGVAQSPRYKIIEKRQSVAFWCNPISGHATLYWYQQILGQGPKLLIQFQNNGVVDDSQLPKDRFSAERLKGVDSTLKIQPAKLEDSAVYLCASSLAGGTRFSNEQFFGPGTRLTVL.

J is TRBJ2-3 and V is TRBV10-1, with 12 nucleotides matching TRBD2. V lost 4 bases and J lost 3; bases outside the gene matches: 5. This CDR3 comprises 16 residues. From germline, CDR1 is WNHNN and CDR2 SYGVQD (reference sequence). The CDR3 DNA is TGCGCCAGCAGTGTCCCTAGCGGGAGGGGTACAGATACGCAGTATTTT. Translating gives CASSVPSGRGTDTQYF.

This CDR3 reads CASSWGSQETQYF. Written as DNA, the CDR3 is TGTGCCAGCAGTTGGGGCAGCCAAGAGACCCAGTACTTC. V is TRBV6-5 and J is TRBJ2-5; weak D call: TRBD1 (5 bases). This CDR3 has 13 residues. V lost 4 bases to trimming and J lost 1 base, with 7 bases between them. The germline V gene has CDR1 MNHEY and CDR2 SVGAGI.

The chain recombines TRBV3-1 (or the pseudogene TRBV3-2) with TRBJ1-2; a possible D gene is TRBD1 (6 bases). Germline CDR1 reads LGHDT; CDR2 reads YNNKEL (reference sequence). V was shortened by 3 bases and J by 8 bases, with 13 bases between the two germline ends. There are 13 residues in the CDR3. In DNA, the CDR3 is TGTGCCAGCAGCCAGGTCGTCACAGGGGGCTACACCTTC. Its translation: CASSQVVTGGYTF.

This clone was seen only a few times. The chain carries TRBV6-8 and TRBJ2-3, with D tentatively TRBD1 (6 bases). V was shortened by 6 bases and J by 0 bases, with 31 bases between the two germline ends. The CDR3 length is 21 residues. Germline CDR1 reads MNHGY; CDR2 reads SAAAGT. CDR3 coding DNA: TGTGCCAGCAGCCGTTCGCGGTCCAGGGGCCGTCACGAGTTTAGCACAGATACGCAGTATTTT. Protein product: CASSRSRSRGRHEFSTDTQYF.

The chain uses TRBV28 and TRBJ1-5, with TRBD1 matching over 9 bases. V trimming: 3 bases; J trimming: 1 base; junction bases outside the gene matches: 10. This CDR3 has 18 residues. Germline CDR1 reads MDHEN; CDR2 reads SYDVKM. The CDR3 here is CASSFRRQGVRSNQPQHF. CDR3 in DNA: TGTGCCAGCAGTTTCCGAAGACAGGGGGTTAGAAGCAATCAGCCCCAGCATTTT.

The genes are TRBV27 and TRBJ2-1, with D perhaps TRBD2 (5 bases). Germline lookup yields CDR1 MNHEY and CDR2 SMNVEV (reference sequence). The CDR3 consists of 14 residues. The V gene lost 5 bases and the J gene lost 4 bases, with 12 bases spanning the gap. The CDR3 sequence is CASSRFSGYNEQFF. In DNA form, the CDR3 reads TGTGCCAGCAGTCGGTTCAGCGGATACAATGAGCAGTTCTTC.